The TCR beta chain under discussion was sequenced for a study of post-analysis software for immune sequencing data. Unique molecular identifiers were present in the TCR beta cDNA libraries. The T cell input of roughly 0.95 to 11 million gave roughly 0.5 million cDNA molecules. TCRdb re-analysed the PCR reads in MiXCR, keeping a single row per CDR3 protein. The sample records 750,000 to 900,000 distinct CDR3 sequences, 40% to 55% being singletons. This clonotype has a handful of counts. Material for sequencing was blood. The receptor comes from a girl aged 10 to 17 with multiple sclerosis.

This chain's CDR3 is CASSPGNLDEQYF. The DNA of the CDR3 is TGTGCCAGCAGCCCAGGGAATCTGGACGAGCAGTACTTC. The chain joins TRBV12-3 or TRBV12-4 to TRBJ2-5, with a tentative D call TRBD1 (5 bases). The DNA end is more similar to TRBJ2-7, so the J call may be wrong. This CDR3 contains 13 residues.